Listed here are 29 T cell receptor beta chains from one sample, sequenced in a study of T cell repertoires in cytomegalovirus infection. TCRdb re-called the reads through MiXCR, storing one row per CDR3 protein. The sample comprises about 340,000 distinct CDR3 sequences, 25% to 30% of which are singletons, and 15% to 20% rests with the top ten. For these TCRs, the target antigens are not known. The source was cultured PBMCs, collected from culture after CMV antigen stimulation. These receptors originate from a human donor in good health (CMV status not recorded). Some clones in this sample may be carry-over from other donors' samples.

This clonotype was counted at least ten times. The genes are TRBV15 and TRBJ1-2; tentative D call: TRBD1 (5 bases). V lost 1 base, J lost 7 bases, and 13 bases lay in between. CDR1 and CDR2 from the germline V gene are LNHNV and YYDKDF (reference sequence). The CDR3 consists of 14 residues. The CDR3 loop is CATSRAAYGTGYTF. The CDR3 bases are TGTGCCACCAGCAGAGCAGCGTATGGGACTGGCTACACCTTC.

The chain is built from TRBV10-3 and TRBJ2-1; D ambiguous. Germline CDR1 ENHRY, CDR2 SYGVKD. V dropped 2 bases and J dropped 10 bases, with 6 bases sitting between them. The CDR3 is 11 amino acids. The CDR3 bases are TGTGCCATCAGTGAGGGCCGGGAGCAGTTCTTC. This sequence encodes CAISEGREQFF.

The rearrangement uses TRBV12-3 or TRBV12-4 and TRBJ1-3; D is unresolved. Trimming stripped 6 bases from V and 0 bases from J, with 12 bases between. The CDR3 extends over 15 amino acids. The CDR3 region is CASRSRGGSGNTIYF. CDR3 DNA: TGTGCCAGCAGGTCGCGGGGAGGCTCTGGAAACACCATATATTTT.

This rearrangement joins TRBV5-6 to TRBJ1-2, with D maybe TRBD1 (5 bases). The germline CDR1 and CDR2 sequences are SGHDT and YYEEEE. The CDR3 extends over 15 amino acids. V was pared by 5 bases and J by 8 bases, with 22 bases between. The CDR3 loop is CASRSPGLRPGGYTF. The CDR3 nucleotides are TGTGCCAGCAGATCCCCGGGACTCCGACCGGGGGGCTACACCTTC. Filled out from reference TRBV5-6 and TRBJ1-2, the complete variable domain reads DAGVTQSPTHLIKTRGQQVTLRCSPKSGHDTVSWYQQALGQGPQFIFQYYEEEERQRGNFPDRFSGHQFPNYSSELNVNALLLGDSALYLCASRSPGLRPGGYTFGSGTRLTVV.

The chain employs TRBV25-1 and TRBJ2-4; 7 bases are a match to TRBD1. The CDR3 loop spans 13 amino acids. Germline V gene sequence: CDR1 MGHDK, CDR2 SYGVNS. The V and J ends lost 5 bases and 5 bases, in that order; junction bases with no gene match: 3. This chain's CDR3 is CASSFTGENIQYF. CDR3 DNA: TGTGCCAGCAGTTTCACAGGGGAAAACATTCAGTACTTC.

A single count supports this clonotype. This chain joins TRBV27 and TRBJ2-6, with 8 bases aligning to TRBD1. V dropped 5 bases and J dropped 0; count of bases not matched to a gene: 12. Germline CDR1 and CDR2: MNHEY and SMNVEV (reference sequence). The CDR3 runs to 19 residues. The CDR3 protein is CASSGSGTGRFSGANVLTF. The CDR3 DNA follows: TGTGCCAGCAGTGGGTCCGGGACAGGCCGCTTCTCTGGGGCCAACGTCCTGACTTTC.

This chain joins TRBV15 and TRBJ2-3; 10 nucleotides line up with TRBD2. V lost 0 bases, J lost 3 bases, and 3 bases stayed unmatched. Germline V gives CDR1 LNHNV, CDR2 YYDKDF (reference sequence). The CDR3 spans 16 residues. The CDR3 reads CATSRDGSGGTDTQYF. The CDR3 bases are TGTGCCACCAGCAGAGATGGTAGCGGGGGGACAGATACGCAGTATTTT.

This clonotype was detected only a few times. The J gene is TRBJ2-5, the V gene TRBV28; TRBD2 agrees at 7 bases. Germline CDR1 and CDR2: MDHEN and SYDVKM. The CDR3 extends over 17 amino acids. Trimming took 4 bases from V and 6 from J; bases not matched to a gene: 17. The CDR3 nucleotides are TGTGCCAGCAGTTCCTTGGGGGGAGGGCCTGGAATTCAGACCCAGTACTTC. As protein: CASSSLGGGPGIQTQYF.

This rearrangement joins TRBV11-2 to TRBJ2-7; 7 bases are shared with TRBD2. Germline CDR1 reads SGHAT; CDR2 reads FQNNGV. The CDR3 covers 13 residues. J was trimmed by 5 bases and V by 5 bases; bases with no gene match: 6. CDR3 nucleotide sequence: TGTGCCAGCAGCGGGGGGGGACGGGACGAGCAGTACTTC. Translated, it gives CASSGGGRDEQYF.

The chain links TRBV7-9 to TRBJ2-7; weak D call: TRBD2 (6 bases). V was clipped by 4 bases and J by 3 bases, with 13 bases between them. Germline lookup yields CDR1 SEHNR and CDR2 FQNEAQ (reference sequence). This CDR3 is built from 14 residues. CDR3 protein: CASSSGGRFYEQYF. CDR3 DNA: TGTGCCAGCAGCTCCGGAGGGAGGTTCTACGAGCAGTACTTC.

The genes are TRBV3-1 and TRBJ1-1; tentatively, D is TRBD1 (6 bases). Between the trimmed V and J ends, which lost 2 bases and 4 bases, there was a span of 8 bases. Germline CDR1 is LGHDT and CDR2 is YNNKEL (reference sequence). CDR3 length: 13 amino acids. The CDR3 DNA follows: TGTGCCAGCAGCCAAAGGGACATCACTGAAGCTTTCTTT. Protein product: CASSQRDITEAFF.

The chain combines TRBV28 with TRBJ1-1, with 10 bases identical to TRBD1. The CDR3 is 16 amino acids. Germline V gene data show CDR1 as MDHEN and CDR2 as SYDVKM. Germline trimming cut 5 bases from V and 4 bases from J; bases unmatched to any gene: 10. This chain's CDR3 is CASSSPGTGDGTEAFF. In DNA form, the CDR3 reads TGTGCCAGCAGTAGTCCCGGGACAGGGGACGGCACTGAAGCTTTCTTT.

This clonotype occurred many times. The rearrangement joins TRBV7-2 to TRBJ1-1; perhaps TRBD1 as D (5 bases). CDR3 size: 16 residues. Trimming removed 6 bases from V and 2 bases from J, with 19 bases in between. The V gene's germline CDR1 is SGHTA and CDR2 FQGNSA. The CDR3 sequence is CASSPPLDRFNTEAFF. The CDR3 DNA follows: TGTGCCAGCAGTCCCCCCCTTGACAGATTTAACACTGAAGCTTTCTTT.

This clonotype was recorded once. The V and J genes are TRBV19 and TRBJ2-2, with D tentatively TRBD2 (5 bases). The V end lost 6 bases, the J end lost 9 bases, and 14 bases lay between the germline ends. CDR1 and CDR2 from the germline V gene are LNHDA and SQIVND (reference sequence). CDR3 length equals 13 residues. The CDR3 is CASRRESPRELFF. Written as DNA, the CDR3 is TGTGCCAGTAGGAGGGAAAGTCCGCGGGAGCTGTTTTTT. Full variable domain (remainder filled in from reference TRBV19 and TRBJ2-2): DGGITQSPKYLFRKEGQNVTLSCEQNLNHDAMYWYRQDPGQGLRLIYYSQIVNDFQKGDIAEGYSVSREKKESFPLTVTSAQKNPTAFYLCASRRESPRELFFGEGSRLTVL.

This clonotype was recorded a few times. V and J are TRBV4-1 and TRBJ1-5; D might be TRBD1 (5 bases). The CDR3 runs 15 residues. The germline V gene has CDR1 MGHRA and CDR2 YSYEKL. V was shortened by 1 base and J by 1 base, with 8 bases between the two germline ends. This CDR3 is CASSQVAGSNQPQHF. The CDR3, as DNA: TGCGCCAGCAGCCAAGTGGCAGGGAGCAATCAGCCCCAGCATTTT.

In this sample, this clonotype turned up a few times. This chain joins TRBV7-3 and TRBJ1-1; D call uncertain. Germline assignment: CDR1 SGHTA and CDR2 FQGTGA. Trimming cost V 2 bases and J 0 bases, with 13 bases left between them. CDR3 length equals 16 residues. CDR3 sequence: CASSLSGQVMNTEAFF. CDR3 DNA: TGTGCCAGCAGCTTATCCGGCCAGGTCATGAACACTGAAGCTTTCTTT.

There are a few counts of this clonotype. Here the CDR3 DNA reads TGTGCCAGCAATTCACCCCTCCACTTT. It yields the protein CASNSPLHF. The chain links TRBV6-1 to TRBJ1-6; D unresolved. This CDR3 is built from 9 residues. V lost 7 bases and J 8 bases, leaving 0 bases between the germline ends. The V gene's germline CDR1 is MNHNS and CDR2 SASEGT.

In its sample, this clonotype was seen a few times. This rearrangement joins TRBV9 to TRBJ1-1; possibly TRBD1 for D (5 bases). V was trimmed by 0 bases and J by 1 base, leaving 10 bases between them. The CDR3 runs to 15 residues. CDR1 is SGDLS and CDR2 is YYNGEE in the germline V gene. The CDR3 loop is CASSVDGGENTEAFF. DNA of the CDR3: TGTGCCAGCAGCGTAGATGGGGGGGAGAACACTGAAGCTTTCTTT.

The CDR3 DNA sequence: TGTGCCAGCAGTGTCGGACAGGGGTTGAGAGATAACACTGAAGCTTTCTTT. Translation gives CASSVGQGLRDNTEAFF. The chain is built from TRBV6-6 and TRBJ1-1; 9 bases line up with TRBD1. V trimming: 5 bases; J trimming: 2 bases; junction bases outside the gene matches: 12. The CDR3 runs 17 residues. In germline, CDR1 is MNHNY, CDR2 SVGAGI (reference sequence).

V and J are TRBV6-1 and TRBJ2-7; no firm D call. Germline CDR1 reads MNHNS; CDR2 reads SASEGT. The CDR3 extends over 15 amino acids. Trimming stripped 8 bases from V and 2 bases from J, with 19 bases between. The CDR3, as DNA: TGTGCCAGCCGGAGCCAGAATACGCTTACCTACGAGCAGTACTTC. Residues: CASRSQNTLTYEQYF.

This clonotype was seen repeatedly, ten times or more. The rearrangement links TRBV11-2 to TRBJ1-2; D call uncertain. The germline CDR1 and CDR2 sequences are SGHAT and FQNNGV. V gave up 2 bases and J gave up 8 bases, with 6 bases separating them. This CDR3 is built from 11 residues. Written as DNA, the CDR3 is TGTGCCAGCAGCTTATTGTACGGCTACACCTTC. Protein product: CASSLLYGYTF.

The V call is TRBV6-5, the J call TRBJ2-1, with 7 nucleotides matching TRBD1. The CDR3 length is 15 residues. Losses at the gene ends were 6 bases for V and 0 bases for J; bases not matched to a gene: 5. CDR1 MNHEY and CDR2 SVGAGI come from the germline V gene. The chain's CDR3 is CASRTTGSSYNEQFF. CDR3 sequence (DNA): TGTGCCAGCAGGACGACAGGGAGCTCCTACAATGAGCAGTTCTTC.

This clonotype came up many times. V gene TRBV27 combines with J gene TRBJ2-5; the match to TRBD2 covers 8 bases. The V segment lost 5 bases and the J segment 3 bases; nucleotides outside the gene matches: 5. The V gene's germline CDR1 is MNHEY and CDR2 SMNVEV (reference sequence). This CDR3 has 14 residues. CDR3 loop: CASSRGGREETQYF. CDR3 coding DNA: TGTGCCAGCAGTCGGGGGGGCAGAGAAGAGACCCAGTACTTC.

This chain uses TRBV12-3 or TRBV12-4 with TRBJ2-1; D might be TRBD2 (5 bases). V dropped 5 bases and J dropped 4 bases, with 12 bases sitting between them. There are 14 residues in the CDR3. This CDR3 is CASSRPTRYNEQFF. CDR3 DNA: TGTGCCAGCAGTCGCCCTACTAGATACAATGAGCAGTTCTTC.

The chain couples TRBV12-5 to TRBJ2-1; 8 bases are a match to TRBD2. The J segment lost 7 bases and the V segment lost 5 bases, leaving 10 bases of the junction unmatched. The germline V gene has CDR1 LGHNT and CDR2 FRNRAP. The CDR3 has 15 residues. CDR3: CASGTSGGQGNEQFF. In nucleotides, the CDR3 is TGTGCTAGTGGTACCAGCGGGGGCCAGGGAAATGAGCAGTTCTTC.

The V and J genes are TRBV10-3 and TRBJ1-6; 10 bases agree with TRBD1. This CDR3 comprises 15 residues. CDR1 and CDR2 (germline): ENHRY, SYGVKD. V dropped 7 bases and J dropped 6; count of bases not matched to a gene: 6. CDR3 residues: CAITPDRGLNSPLHF. In nucleotides, the CDR3 is TGTGCCATCACCCCTGACAGGGGGCTTAATTCACCCCTCCACTTT.

This clonotype was detected many times. The chain combines TRBV7-2 with TRBJ2-1, with TRBD1 identical over 10 bases. The CDR3 is made up of 16 amino acids. The germline CDR1 and CDR2 sequences are SGHTA and FQGNSA. Trimming cost V 5 bases and J 0 bases; bases outside gene matches: 4. The CDR3 coding sequence is TGTGCCAGCAGCCCCGGACAGGGGGGCTCCTACAATGAGCAGTTCTTC. It translates to CASSPGQGGSYNEQFF.

The chain couples TRBV7-9 to TRBJ2-3; TRBD1 might be the D (5 bases). This CDR3 contains 17 residues. The V gene lost 2 bases and the J gene lost 2 bases, with 17 bases spanning the gap. The germline gives CDR1 SEHNR, CDR2 FQNEAQ (reference sequence). The CDR3 nucleotides read TGTGCCAGCAGCTTAAATGGGTATAGGGGTTCCACAGATACGCAGTATTTT. Translated, it gives CASSLNGYRGSTDTQYF.

The rearrangement joins TRBV4-2 to TRBJ2-7; 8 bases are a match to TRBD2. V gave up 0 bases and J gave up 5 bases; unmatched junction bases: 0. The CDR3 spans 13 residues. Germline CDR1 and CDR2: LGHNA and YNFKEQ. This chain's CDR3 is CASSQDSGDEQYF. CDR3 DNA: TGTGCCAGCAGCCAAGATAGCGGGGACGAGCAGTACTTC.